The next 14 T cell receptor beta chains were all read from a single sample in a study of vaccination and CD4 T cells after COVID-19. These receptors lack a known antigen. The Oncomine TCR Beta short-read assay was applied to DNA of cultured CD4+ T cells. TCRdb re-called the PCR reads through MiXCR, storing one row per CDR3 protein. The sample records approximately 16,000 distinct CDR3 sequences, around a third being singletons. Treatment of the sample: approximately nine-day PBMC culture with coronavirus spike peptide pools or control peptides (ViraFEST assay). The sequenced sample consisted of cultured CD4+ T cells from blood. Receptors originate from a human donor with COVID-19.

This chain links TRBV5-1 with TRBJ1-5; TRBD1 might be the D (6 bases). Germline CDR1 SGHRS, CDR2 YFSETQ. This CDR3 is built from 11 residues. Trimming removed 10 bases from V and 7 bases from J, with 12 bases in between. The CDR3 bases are TGCGCCCCCGGCGGGGGCCAGCCCCAGCATTTT. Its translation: CAPGGGQPQHF.

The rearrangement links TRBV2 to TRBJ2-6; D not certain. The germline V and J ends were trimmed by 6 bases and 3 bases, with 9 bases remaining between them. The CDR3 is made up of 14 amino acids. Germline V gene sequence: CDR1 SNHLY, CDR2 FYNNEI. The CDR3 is CASSPPRGANVLTF. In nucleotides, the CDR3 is TGTGCCAGCAGCCCCCCTCGTGGGGCCAACGTCCTGACTTTC.

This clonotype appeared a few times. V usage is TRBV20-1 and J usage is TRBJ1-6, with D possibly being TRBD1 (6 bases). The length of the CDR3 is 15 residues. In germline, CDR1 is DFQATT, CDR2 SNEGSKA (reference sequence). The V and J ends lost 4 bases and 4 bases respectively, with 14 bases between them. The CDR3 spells CSAKMGGSYNSPLHF. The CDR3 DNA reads TGCAGTGCTAAAATGGGGGGCAGTTATAATTCACCCCTCCACTTT.

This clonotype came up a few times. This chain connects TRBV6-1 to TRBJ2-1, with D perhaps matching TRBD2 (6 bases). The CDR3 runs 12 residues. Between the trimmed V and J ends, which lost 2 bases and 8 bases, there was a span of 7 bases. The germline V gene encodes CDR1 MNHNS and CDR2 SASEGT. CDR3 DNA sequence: TGTGCCAGCAGTGAACAGCGGGATGAGCAGTTCTTC. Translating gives CASSEQRDEQFF.

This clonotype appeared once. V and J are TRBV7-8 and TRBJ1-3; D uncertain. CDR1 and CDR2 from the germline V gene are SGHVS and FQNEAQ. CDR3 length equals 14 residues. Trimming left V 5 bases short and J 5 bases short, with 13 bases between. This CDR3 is CASSTEDSRNTIYF. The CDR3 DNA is TGTGCCAGCAGCACAGAGGACTCGCGAAACACCATATATTTT.

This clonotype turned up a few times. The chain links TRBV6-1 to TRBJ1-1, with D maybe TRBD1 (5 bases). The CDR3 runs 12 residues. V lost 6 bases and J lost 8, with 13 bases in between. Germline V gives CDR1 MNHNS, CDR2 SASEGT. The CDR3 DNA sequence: TGTGCCAGCAGCAACGCCGGGACCGAAGCTTTCTTT. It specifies CASSNAGTEAFF.

The CDR3 reads CASSLGGYYTQYF. The CDR3, as DNA: TGTGCCAGCAGCTTGGGTGGCTACTACACCCAGTACTTC. This sequence joins TRBV5-4 and TRBJ2-5, with D uncertain. This CDR3 is 13 amino acids long. Deletions cut 0 bases from V and 8 bases from J, with 11 bases between. In germline, CDR1 is SGHNT, CDR2 YYREEE (reference sequence).

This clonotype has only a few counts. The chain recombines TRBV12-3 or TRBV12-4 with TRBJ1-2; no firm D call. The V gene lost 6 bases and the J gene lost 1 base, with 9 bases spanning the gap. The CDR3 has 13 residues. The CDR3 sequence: CASSPALNYGYTF. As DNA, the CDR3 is TGTGCCAGCAGCCCCGCCCTTAACTATGGCTACACCTTC.

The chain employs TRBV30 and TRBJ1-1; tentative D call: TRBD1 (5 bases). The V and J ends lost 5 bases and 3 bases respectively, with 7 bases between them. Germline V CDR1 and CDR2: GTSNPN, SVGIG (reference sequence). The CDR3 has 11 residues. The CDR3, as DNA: TGTGCCTGGGGGGGTGACACTGAAGCTTTCTTT. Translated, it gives CAWGGDTEAFF. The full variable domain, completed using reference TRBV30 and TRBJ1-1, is SQTIHQWPATLVQPVGSPLSLECTVEGTSNPNLYWYRQAAGRGLQLLFYSVGIGQISSEVPQNLSASRPQDRQFILSSKKLLLSDSGFYLCAWGGDTEAFFGQGTRLTVV.

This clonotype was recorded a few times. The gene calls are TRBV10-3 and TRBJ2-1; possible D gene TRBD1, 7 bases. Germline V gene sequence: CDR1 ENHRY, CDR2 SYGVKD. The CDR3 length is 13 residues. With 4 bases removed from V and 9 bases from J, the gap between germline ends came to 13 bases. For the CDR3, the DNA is TGTGCCATCAGTGGCAGGGGGGCCGCTGAGCAGTTCTTC. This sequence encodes CAISGRGAAEQFF.

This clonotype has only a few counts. In DNA form, the CDR3 reads TGTGCCAGCCTCGCCCTTCCGACAGGGGGCTCGGCTGAAGCTTTCTTT. Its protein product is CASLALPTGGSAEAFF. The chain has TRBV6-1 and TRBJ1-1, with TRBD1 identical over 10 bases. The germline V gene encodes CDR1 MNHNS and CDR2 SASEGT. Trimming cost V 8 bases and J 6 bases; bases outside gene matches: 15. This CDR3 is built from 16 residues.

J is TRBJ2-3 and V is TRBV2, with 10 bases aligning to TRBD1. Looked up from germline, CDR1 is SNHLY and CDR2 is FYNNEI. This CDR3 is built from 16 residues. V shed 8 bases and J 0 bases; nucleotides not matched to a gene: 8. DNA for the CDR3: TGTGCCAGCCGACAGGGGGACAGGGGAAGCACAGATACGCAGTATTTT. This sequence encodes CASRQGDRGSTDTQYF.

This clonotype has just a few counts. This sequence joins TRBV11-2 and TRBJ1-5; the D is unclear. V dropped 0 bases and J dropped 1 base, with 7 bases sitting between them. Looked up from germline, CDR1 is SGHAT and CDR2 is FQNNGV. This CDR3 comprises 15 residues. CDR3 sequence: CASSLDGRSNQPQHF. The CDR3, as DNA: TGTGCCAGCAGCTTAGACGGACGGAGCAATCAGCCCCAGCATTTT.

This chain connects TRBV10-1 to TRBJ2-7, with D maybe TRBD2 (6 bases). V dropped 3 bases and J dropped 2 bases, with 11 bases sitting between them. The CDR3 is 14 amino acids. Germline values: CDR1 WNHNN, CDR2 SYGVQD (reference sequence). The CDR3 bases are TGCGCCAGCAGTGATTCGGGGGTGGCCTACGAGCAGTACTTC. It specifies CASSDSGVAYEQYF.